Below, 9 T cell receptor beta chains from the same sample are listed, as sequenced in a study of blood T cell repertoires in COVID-19 (dated by TCRdb to 2018 to 2021). Library preparation used the immunoSEQ multiplex PCR assay. Imported from immuneACCESS, the table was reduced by TCRdb to in-frame sequences with V and J called. These copies leave out some clones; in studies compared against another copy, an unresolved V gene accounts for under half, and the cause of the remainder is not known. Within this sample are approximately 91,000 clones, with 70% to 90% of them counted one time only. More than 4.5% of the sample is taken by the ten largest. Sequencing was done on a sample of peripheral blood. The receptor source for this set is an older man with acute or convalescent COVID-19.

This clone was observed a single time. CDR3 sequence reads: CASSQLAFEQYF. The CDR3 DNA reads as TGTGCCAGCAGCCAACTAGCGTTCGAGCAGTACTTC. The V and J genes are TRBV28 and TRBJ2-7; 7 positions match TRBD2. V lost 6 bases, J lost 6 bases, and 5 bases stayed unmatched. Germline assignment: CDR1 MDHEN and CDR2 SYDVKM. The length of the CDR3 is 12 residues. Full variable domain (outside the CDR3, taken from reference TRBV28 and TRBJ2-7): DVKVTQSSRYLVKRTGEKVFLECVQDMDHENMFWYRQDPGLGLRLIYFSYDVKMKEKGDIPEGYSVSREKKERFSLILESASTNQTSMYLCASSQLAFEQYFGPGTRLTVT.

V usage is TRBV5-6 and J usage is TRBJ1-2; 8 bases are shared with TRBD1. The CDR3 covers 16 residues. Germline V lookup: CDR1 SGHDT, CDR2 YYEEEE. V gave up 0 bases and J gave up 8 bases; unmatched junction bases: 12. The CDR3 spells CASSLAGQDRVGGYTF. The CDR3 region has the DNA TGTGCCAGCAGCTTGGCCGGTCAGGACAGGGTTGGAGGCTACACCTTC.

Written as DNA, the CDR3 is TGTGCCAGCAGCCACCGACAGGGACAAAATTCACCCCTCCACTTT. It yields the protein CASSHRQGQNSPLHF. The chain employs TRBV14 and TRBJ1-6, with 7 bases fitting TRBD1. The germline gives CDR1 SGHDN, CDR2 FVKESK. The CDR3 loop spans 15 amino acids. Trimming at V came to 3 bases and at J to 7 bases, leaving 6 bases not matched to a gene.

The chain is built from TRBV19 and TRBJ2-1; TRBD2 matches 11 bases. The CDR3 is 15 amino acids. Germline CDR1 and CDR2: LNHDA and SQIVND (reference sequence). The ends lost 5 bases at V and 5 bases at J; junction bases unmatched: 5. The DNA for the CDR3 is TGTGCCAGTAGTGGATCTAGCGGGGGGAACAATGAGCAGTTCTTC. The encoded protein is CASSGSSGGNNEQFF.

In DNA form, the CDR3 reads TGTGCCAGCAGTCCCTGGACAGGGAGGAACTATGGCTACACCTTC. It encodes CASSPWTGRNYGYTF. This sequence joins TRBV2 and TRBJ1-2; 8 bases fit TRBD1. Germline CDR1 reads SNHLY; CDR2 reads FYNNEI. The V and J ends lost 5 bases and 2 bases, in that order; junction bases with no gene match: 7. This CDR3 is built from 15 residues. Full variable domain (missing parts from reference TRBV2 and TRBJ1-2): EPEVTQTPSHQVTQMGQEVILRCVPISNHLYFYWYRQILGQKVEFLVSFYNNEISEKSEIFDDQFSVERPDGSNFTLKIRSTKLEDSAMYFCASSPWTGRNYGYTFGSGTRLTVV.

The chain couples TRBV4-1 to TRBJ1-4; TRBD1 aligns across 10 bases. This CDR3 is built from 17 residues. In germline, CDR1 is MGHRA, CDR2 YSYEKL. After removal of 0 bases from V and 7 bases from J, the junction contained 8 bases not matched to a gene. DNA of the CDR3: TGCGCCAGCAGCCAAGAATGGCCCCGGGACAGGGGTGAAAAACTGTTTTTT. Amino acids: CASSQEWPRDRGEKLFF.

V usage is TRBV10-3 and J usage is TRBJ1-5; 9 bases line up with TRBD1. The trim removed 2 bases at V and 4 bases at J, leaving 3 bases unmatched. CDR1 and CDR2 (germline): ENHRY, SYGVKD. The CDR3 is 15 amino acids. The CDR3 spells CAISEHGQGNQPQHF. As DNA, the CDR3 is TGTGCCATCAGTGAGCACGGACAGGGGAATCAGCCCCAGCATTTT.

The chain links TRBV7-9 to TRBJ1-3, with D unresolved. CDR3 length: 13 residues. Looked up from germline, CDR1 is SEHNR and CDR2 is FQNEAQ (reference sequence). Between the trimmed V and J ends, which lost 3 bases and 2 bases, there was a span of 5 bases. CDR3 amino acids: CASSFSTGNTIYF. CDR3 nucleotides: TGTGCCAGCAGCTTTTCCACTGGAAACACCATATATTTT.

This sequence joins TRBV28 and TRBJ2-5, with TRBD1 as a possible D gene (6 bases). CDR1 and CDR2 from the germline V gene are MDHEN and SYDVKM. V lost 7 bases and J lost 4, with 13 bases in between. The CDR3 consists of 13 residues. For the CDR3, the DNA is TGTGCCAGCAATACAGGGTGGCCAGAGACCCAGTACTTC. It codes for CASNTGWPETQYF.